A selection of T cell receptor beta chains follows, all from one sample in a study of T cell responses to AZD1222 COVID-19 vaccine. Measured with immunoSEQ multiplex PCR; TCRdb has only the in-frame clones, and not every one. The sample has about 270,000 clones; 90% to 95% are singletons. Sequencing used peripheral blood, obtained 28 days after the second AZD1222 dose. The source is an adult who received the AZD1222 COVID-19 vaccine. Both conserved end residues are part of each CDR3. A D gene is named only where the DNA matches it firmly. A clone size is listed for some rows: how often the clone was seen (once, few, many), or a class if it is expanded.

-,TRBJ1-4,TRBV19,TRBD1,CASSILDRAHEKLFF,TGTGCCAGTAGTATCCTTGACAGGGCCCACGAAAAACTGTTTTTT
-,TRBJ2-7,TRBV28,-,CASNQGIPYEQYF,TGTGCCAGCAATCAGGGGATCCCCTACGAGCAGTACTTC
-,TRBJ1-2,TRBV3-1/TRBV3-2,-,CASSQAKGLLLF,TGTGCCAGCAGCCAAGCCAAGGGATTATTACTTTTC
-,TRBJ1-1,TRBV14,-,CASSQTGTEAFF,TGTGCCAGCAGCCAGACGGGGACTGAAGCTTTCTTT
-,TRBJ2-5,TRBV7-2,TRBD2,CASSLDSAGGPNEETQYF,TGTGCCAGCAGCTTAGACTCGGCGGGAGGGCCGAATGAAGAGACCCAGTACTTC
-,TRBJ2-7,TRBV29-1,TRBD2,CSVLAGGAYEQYF,TGCAGCGTTTTAGCGGGAGGGGCGTACGAGCAGTACTTC
few,TRBJ2-7,TRBV28,-,CASSLAGQTYEQYF,TGTGCCAGCAGCTTGGCAGGGCAAACCTACGAGCAGTACTTC
-,TRBJ2-7,TRBV5-4,TRBD1,CASSPWDSSYEQYF,TGTGCCAGCAGCCCCTGGGACAGTTCCTACGAGCAGTACTTC
once,TRBJ2-3,TRBV7-9,TRBD2,CASGGGAADTQYF,TGTGCCAGCGGCGGGGGGGCCGCAGATACGCAGTATTTT
-,TRBJ2-7,TRBV28,-,CASSLFSSYEQYF,TGTGCCAGCAGTTTATTTAGTTCCTACGAGCAGTACTTC
-,TRBJ2-1,TRBV9,TRBD2,CASSVTSGYNEQFF,TGTGCCAGCAGCGTGACTAGCGGATACAATGAGCAGTTCTTC
-,TRBJ2-7,TRBV7-8,-,CASSLEAARVRGPPYEQYF,TGTGCCAGCAGCTTAGAGGCGGCTCGGGTACGGGGGCCACCCTACGAGCAGTACTTC
-,TRBJ1-1,TRBV4-3,TRBD1,CASSHTGAANTEAFF,TGCGCCAGCAGCCACACAGGGGCGGCGAACACTGAAGCTTTCTTT
-,TRBJ2-3,TRBV11-3,-,CASSPTASTDTQYF,TGTGCCAGCAGCCCGACAGCTAGCACAGATACGCAGTATTTT
-,TRBJ2-7,TRBV29-1,TRBD2,CSVGPSGSRDRDEQYF,TGCAGCGTTGGTCCTAGCGGGAGTCGTGATCGGGACGAGCAGTACTTC
-,TRBJ1-2,TRBV7-9,-,CASSQPDPGGYGYTF,TGTGCCAGCAGCCAACCGGACCCGGGAGGCTATGGCTACACCTTC
few,TRBJ2-1,TRBV3-1/TRBV3-2,-,CASSQGYGVGEQFF,TGTGCCAGCAGCCAAGGGTACGGGGTCGGAGAGCAGTTCTTC
-,TRBJ1-1,TRBV12-3/TRBV12-4,-,CASSAVLNTEAFF,TGTGCCAGCAGTGCGGTCCTGAACACTGAAGCTTTCTTT
-,TRBJ2-7,TRBV24-1,TRBD2,CATRRSARTSGYEQYF,TGTGCCACCAGGAGGTCGGCCCGGACTAGCGGTTACGAGCAGTACTTC
-,TRBJ1-1,TRBV18,-,CASSTDRAPKAFF,TGTGCCAGCTCAACTGACCGGGCCCCAAAGGCTTTCTTT
-,TRBJ1-1,TRBV11-2,-,CASSLDPGTNTEAFF,TGTGCCAGCAGCTTAGATCCAGGGACCAACACTGAAGCTTTCTTT
-,TRBJ2-1,TRBV2,TRBD2,CASSKGLGLYEQFF,TGTGCCAGCAGCAAGGGACTAGGCCTCTATGAGCAGTTCTTC
-,TRBJ1-2,TRBV18,-,CASSPPRGAEYGYTF,TGTGCCAGCTCACCACCGAGGGGCGCGGAGTATGGCTACACCTTC
once,TRBJ1-4,TRBV5-5,-,CASSRDGEKLFF,TGTGCCAGCAGCCGGGACGGTGAAAAACTGTTTTTT
few,TRBJ2-1,TRBV6-2/TRBV6-3,-,CASSSTRGRIEQFF,TGTGCCAGCAGTTCGACTAGGGGGCGAATTGAGCAGTTCTTC
-,TRBJ2-7,TRBV9,TRBD2,CASSATSGGYEQYF,TGTGCCAGCAGCGCGACTAGCGGGGGCTACGAGCAGTACTTC
-,TRBJ1-2,TRBV24-1,-,CATSDGGSGRPYGYTF,TGTGCCACCAGTGATGGGGGGTCAGGGAGACCCTATGGCTACACCTTC
-,TRBJ2-1,TRBV19,TRBD2,CASSLQAGTSEFNEQFF,TGTGCCAGTAGTCTTCAGGCGGGGACTAGCGAATTCAATGAGCAGTTCTTC
-,TRBJ2-7,TRBV16,-,CASSQSRSGYEQYF,TGTGCCAGCAGCCAATCTAGGAGCGGCTACGAGCAGTACTTC
-,TRBJ2-1,TRBV6-5,-,CASSPSWGPYNEQFF,TGTGCCAGCAGCCCATCCTGGGGGCCCTACAATGAGCAGTTCTTC
-,TRBJ1-1,TRBV2,-,CASSGDWVYTEAFF,TGTGCCAGCAGTGGGGACTGGGTTTACACTGAAGCTTTCTTT
-,TRBJ2-7,TRBV6-6,-,CASSHYEQYF,TGTGCCAGCAGTCACTACGAGCAGTACTTC
once,TRBJ2-7,TRBV15,TRBD1,CATSREGQGSYEQYF,TGTGCCACCAGCAGAGAGGGACAGGGGTCATACGAGCAGTACTTC
-,TRBJ1-1,TRBV2,-,CASLQAANTEAFF,TGTGCCAGCCTACAGGCTGCGAACACTGAAGCTTTCTTT
-,TRBJ2-1,TRBV5-5,TRBD2,CASSLAAGVFNEQFF,TGTGCCAGCAGCTTGGCAGCGGGGGTCTTCAATGAGCAGTTCTTC
-,TRBJ1-1,TRBV6-6,TRBD1,CASSSSGGQGGTEAFF,TGTGCCAGCAGTTCTAGCGGCGGACAGGGTGGAACTGAAGCTTTCTTT
-,TRBJ1-2,TRBV6-2/TRBV6-3,-,CASSYSAVSYGYTF,TGTGCCAGCAGTTACTCCGCGGTCTCCTATGGCTACACCTTC